This TCR beta chain was found in a study of blood T cell repertoires in COVID-19. About the study: COVID-19 samples from acute and convalescent phases originated in the United States, Italy and Spain. PBMCs, B-cell-depleted T cells, or T cells provided the cDNA or gDNA that made up the material.

In the study's own analysis: The authors estimated nucleated cell counts from reference gene primer amplification. Assay: immunoSEQ multiplex PCR; the TCRdb copy retains only in-frame clones and omits some. V and J calls and clone size are those listed in that table; D and trimming were worked out from the DNA. The sample carries about 170,000 clones, more than 70% recorded once. Germline V gives CDR1 SEHNR, CDR2 FQNEAQ (reference sequence). V was pared by 5 bases and J by 4 bases, with 17 bases between. The CDR3 consists of 15 residues. The sequenced sample consisted of peripheral blood. The sequence was collected from a woman between 65 and 79 years old who had recovered from COVID-19. The gene calls are TRBV7-9 and TRBJ1-1, with D perhaps matching TRBD1 (6 bases). This chain's CDR3 is CASSPPSRGGTEAFF. The CDR3 coding sequence is TGTGCCAGCAGCCCCCCATCGAGAGGGGGCACTGAAGCTTTCTTT. The full variable domain, in which reference TRBV7-9 and TRBJ1-1 provide the parts outside the CDR3, is DTGVSQNPRHKITKRGQNVTFRCDPISEHNRLYWYRQTLGQGPEFLTYFQNEAQLEKSRLLSDRFSAERPKGSFSTLEIQRTEQGDSAMYLCASSPPSRGGTEAFFGQGTRLTVV.